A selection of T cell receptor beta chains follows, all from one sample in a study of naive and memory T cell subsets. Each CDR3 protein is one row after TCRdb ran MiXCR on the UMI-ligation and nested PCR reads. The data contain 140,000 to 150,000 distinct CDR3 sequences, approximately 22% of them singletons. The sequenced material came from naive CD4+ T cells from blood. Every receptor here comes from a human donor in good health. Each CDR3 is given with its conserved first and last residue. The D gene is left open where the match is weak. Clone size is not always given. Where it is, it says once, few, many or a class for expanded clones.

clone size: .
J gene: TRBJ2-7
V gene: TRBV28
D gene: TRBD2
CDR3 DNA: TGTGCCAGCAGTCCCCGTTTAGGTAGCGGGAGGGTAGAGCAGTACTTC
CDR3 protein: CASSPRLGSGRVEQYF

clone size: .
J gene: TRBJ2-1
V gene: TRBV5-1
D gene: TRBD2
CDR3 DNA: TGCGCCAGCAGCATCCAGACTAGCGCCTACAATGAGCAGTTCTTC
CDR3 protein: CASSIQTSAYNEQFF

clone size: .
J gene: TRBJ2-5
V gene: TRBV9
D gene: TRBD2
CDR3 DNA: TGTGCCAGCAGCGTAAGCTGGGGGGGAAGAGAGACCCAGTACTTC
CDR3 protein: CASSVSWGGRETQYF

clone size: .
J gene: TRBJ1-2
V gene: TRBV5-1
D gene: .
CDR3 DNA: TGCGCCAGCAGCTTGGAGTCAGGAGCTAACTATGGCTACACCTTC
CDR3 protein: CASSLESGANYGYTF

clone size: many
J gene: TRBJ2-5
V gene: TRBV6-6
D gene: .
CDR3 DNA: TGTGCCAGCAGTCGCGGCGGGGCGGGCCAAGAGACCCAGTACTTC
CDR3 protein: CASSRGGAGQETQYF

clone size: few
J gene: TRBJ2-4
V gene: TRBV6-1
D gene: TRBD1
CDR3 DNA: TGTGCCAGCAGTGATTCAGGGGGTCACATTCAGTACTTC
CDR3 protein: CASSDSGGHIQYF

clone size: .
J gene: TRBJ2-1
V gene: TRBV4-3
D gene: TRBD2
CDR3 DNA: TGCGTCAGCAGCTTACGGGAGGGCCCCTACAATGAGCAGTTCTTC
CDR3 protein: CVSSLREGPYNEQFF

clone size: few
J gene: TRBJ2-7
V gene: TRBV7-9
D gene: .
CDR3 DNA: TGTGCCAGCAGCTTAGTTCTTGGGGTTTTACAGGCTGGTGTACAGTACTTC
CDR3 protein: CASSLVLGVLQAGVQYF

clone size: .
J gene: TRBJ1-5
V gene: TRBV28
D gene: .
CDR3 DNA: TGTGCCAGCAGGCCCTCAGGGGATCAGCCCCAGCATTTT
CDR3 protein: CASRPSGDQPQHF

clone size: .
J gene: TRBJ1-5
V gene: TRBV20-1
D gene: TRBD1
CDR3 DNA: TGCAGTGCTGAGCGTCGGACAGGAAGGAATCAGCCCCAGCATTTT
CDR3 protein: CSAERRTGRNQPQHF

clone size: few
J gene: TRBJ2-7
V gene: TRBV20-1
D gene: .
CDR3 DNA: TGCAGTGCCCTACGACAGGAAGGGAACGAGCAGTACTTC
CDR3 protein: CSALRQEGNEQYF

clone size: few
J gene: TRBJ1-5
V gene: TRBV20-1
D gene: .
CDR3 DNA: TGCAGTGCGAACCCCGGGAGGGGGAGCAATCAGCCCCAGCATTTT
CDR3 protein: CSANPGRGSNQPQHF

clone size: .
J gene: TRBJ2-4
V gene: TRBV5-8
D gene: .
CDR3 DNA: TGTGCCAGCAGCTTCGCGGGGGCCAAAAACATTCAGTACTTC
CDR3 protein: CASSFAGAKNIQYF

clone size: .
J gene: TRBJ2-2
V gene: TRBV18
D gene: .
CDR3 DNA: TGTGCCAGCTCTGGGTTCACCGGGGAGCTGTTTTTT
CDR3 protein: CASSGFTGELFF

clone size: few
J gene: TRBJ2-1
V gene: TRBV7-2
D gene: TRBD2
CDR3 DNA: TGTGCCAGCAGCTCTCAGCGGGGCAATGAGCAGTTCTTC
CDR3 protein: CASSSQRGNEQFF

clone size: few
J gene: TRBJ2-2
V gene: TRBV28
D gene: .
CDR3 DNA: TGTGCCAGCATCCCACGGGCGAACACCGGGGAGCTGTTTTTT
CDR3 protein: CASIPRANTGELFF

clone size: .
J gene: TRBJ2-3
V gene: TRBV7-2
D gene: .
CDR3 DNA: TGTGCCAGCAGCTCACGGACACGGCGCACAGATACGCAGTATTTT
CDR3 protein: CASSSRTRRTDTQYF

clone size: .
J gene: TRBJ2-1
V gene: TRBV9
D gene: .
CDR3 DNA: TGTGCCAGCAGCGTAGATGTGGGAAGTTACAATGAGCAGTTCTTC
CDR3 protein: CASSVDVGSYNEQFF

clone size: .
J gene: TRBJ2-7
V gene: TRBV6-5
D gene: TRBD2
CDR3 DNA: TGTGCCAGCAGCCAACTAGCGGGAGCTACCGAGCAGTACTTC
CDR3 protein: CASSQLAGATEQYF

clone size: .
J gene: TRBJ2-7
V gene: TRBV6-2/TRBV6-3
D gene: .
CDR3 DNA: TGTGCCAGCAGTCCGTCCCCTACCTCCTACGAGCAGTACTTC
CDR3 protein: CASSPSPTSYEQYF

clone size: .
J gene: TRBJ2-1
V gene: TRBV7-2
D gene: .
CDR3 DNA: TGTGCCAGCAGCCGTAGCGGCTCAACCGAGGGTTACAATGAGCAGTTCTTC
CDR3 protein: CASSRSGSTEGYNEQFF

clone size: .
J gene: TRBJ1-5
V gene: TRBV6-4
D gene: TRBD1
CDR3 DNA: TGTGCCAGCAGTGGGCCCCCGGGACAGGGGGATCATAGCAATCAGCCCCAGCATTTT
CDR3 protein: CASSGPPGQGDHSNQPQHF

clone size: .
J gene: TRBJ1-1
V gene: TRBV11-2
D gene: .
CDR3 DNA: TGTGCCAGCAGCCGGACAGCGAACACTGAAGCTTTCTTT
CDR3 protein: CASSRTANTEAFF

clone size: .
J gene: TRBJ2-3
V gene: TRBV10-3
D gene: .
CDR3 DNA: TGTGCCATCAGGTGGGAGGTGGGAACGGATACGCAGTATTTT
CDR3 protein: CAIRWEVGTDTQYF

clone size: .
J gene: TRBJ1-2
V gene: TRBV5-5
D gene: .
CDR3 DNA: TGTGCCAGCAGTCACAGGGTTCAGGGCTACACCTTC
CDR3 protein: CASSHRVQGYTF

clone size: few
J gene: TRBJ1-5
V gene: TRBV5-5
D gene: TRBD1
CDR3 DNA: TGTGCCAGCAGCTTGTTGCAGGGGGCTAGTCAGCCCCAGCATTTT
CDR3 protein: CASSLLQGASQPQHF

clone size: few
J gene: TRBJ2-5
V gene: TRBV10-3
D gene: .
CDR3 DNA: TGTGCCATCAGAGACAGAGGGGAGACCCAGTACTTC
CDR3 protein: CAIRDRGETQYF

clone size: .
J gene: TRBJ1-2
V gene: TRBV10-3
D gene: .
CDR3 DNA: TGTGCCATCAGTGACCATTCCTATGGCTACACCTTC
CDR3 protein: CAISDHSYGYTF

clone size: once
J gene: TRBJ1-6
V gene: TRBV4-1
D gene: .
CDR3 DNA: TGCGCCAGCTCAAACCCGACAGAAGGGCTTTCACCCCTCCACTTT
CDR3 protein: CASSNPTEGLSPLHF

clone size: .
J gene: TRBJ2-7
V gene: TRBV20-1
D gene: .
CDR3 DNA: TGCAGTGCCTTCGGAGGCAGTGCCTACGAGCAGTACTTC
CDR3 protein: CSAFGGSAYEQYF

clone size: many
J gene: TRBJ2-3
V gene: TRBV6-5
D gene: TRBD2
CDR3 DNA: TGTGCCAGCAGTTACCTTCGCGGGAGGGCCTCAGATACGCAGTATTTT
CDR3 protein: CASSYLRGRASDTQYF

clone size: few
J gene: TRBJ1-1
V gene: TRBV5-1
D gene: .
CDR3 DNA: TGCGCCAGCAGCTTGGACCGTGAAGCTTTCTTT
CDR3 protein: CASSLDREAFF

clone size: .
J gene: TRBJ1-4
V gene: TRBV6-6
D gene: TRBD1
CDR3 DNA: TGTGCCAGCAGCGACGAGGGACAGGGGGGACCTAATGAAAAACTGTTTTTT
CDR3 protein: CASSDEGQGGPNEKLFF

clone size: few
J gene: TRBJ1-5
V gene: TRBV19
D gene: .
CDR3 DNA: TGTGCCAGCCGGGGCCGTGGCAATCAGCCCCAGCATTTT
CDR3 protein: CASRGRGNQPQHF

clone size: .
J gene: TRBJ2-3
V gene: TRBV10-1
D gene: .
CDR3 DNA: TGCGCCACCTTTTCGGGAAAAGCCACAGATACGCAGTATTTT
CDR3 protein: CATFSGKATDTQYF

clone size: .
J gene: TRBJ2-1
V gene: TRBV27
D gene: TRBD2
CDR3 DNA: TGTGCCAGCAGTTCGCAGATAGCGGGTTCTATCTACAATGAGCAGTTCTTC
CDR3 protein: CASSSQIAGSIYNEQFF

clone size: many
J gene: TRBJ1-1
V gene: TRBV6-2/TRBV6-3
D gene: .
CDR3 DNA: TGTGCCAGCAGTCGAGTAAGACAGCTTGTTGTCACTGAAGCTTTCTTT
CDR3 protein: CASSRVRQLVVTEAFF

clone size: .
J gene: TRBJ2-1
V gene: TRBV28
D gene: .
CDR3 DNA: TGTGCCAGCAGTAATGGGGGACTCTCCTACAATGAGCAGTTCTTC
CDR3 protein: CASSNGGLSYNEQFF

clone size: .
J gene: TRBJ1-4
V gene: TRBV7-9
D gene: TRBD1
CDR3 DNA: TGTGCCAGCAGCTGGACAGGGAGCAATGAAAAACTGTTTTTT
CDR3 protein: CASSWTGSNEKLFF

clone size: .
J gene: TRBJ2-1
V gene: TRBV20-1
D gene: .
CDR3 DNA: TGCAGTGCTTACCGGACCGGGATTAATGAGCAGTTCTTC
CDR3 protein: CSAYRTGINEQFF

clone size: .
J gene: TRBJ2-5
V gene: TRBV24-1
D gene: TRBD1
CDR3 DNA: TGTGCCACCAGTGACTCCAGGGGGCGAGAGACCCAGTACTTC
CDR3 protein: CATSDSRGRETQYF

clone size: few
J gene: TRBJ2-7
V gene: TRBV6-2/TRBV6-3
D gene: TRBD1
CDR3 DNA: TGTGCCAGCAGTTATGAAGGACAGGGGTTCTACGAGCAGTACTTC
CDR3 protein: CASSYEGQGFYEQYF

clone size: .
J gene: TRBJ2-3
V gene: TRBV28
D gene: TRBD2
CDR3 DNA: TGTGCCAGCAGTCGGCAGGGGACTAGCGGGTTGGCACGCACAGATACGCAGTATTTT
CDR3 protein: CASSRQGTSGLARTDTQYF

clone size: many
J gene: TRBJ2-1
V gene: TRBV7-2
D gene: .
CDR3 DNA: TGTGCCAGCAGCGTTAATGAGCAGTTCTTC
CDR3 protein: CASSVNEQFF

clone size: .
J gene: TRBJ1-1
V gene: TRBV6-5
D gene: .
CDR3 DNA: TGTGCCAGCAGTTACTCGTCTATGAGGAAAAACACTGAAGCTTTCTTT
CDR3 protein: CASSYSSMRKNTEAFF

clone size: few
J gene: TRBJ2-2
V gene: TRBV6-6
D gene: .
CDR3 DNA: TGTGCCAGCAGTTACTCGGAGCGCGCCACCGGGGAGCTGTTTTTT
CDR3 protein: CASSYSERATGELFF

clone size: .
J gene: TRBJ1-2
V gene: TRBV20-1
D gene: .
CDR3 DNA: TGCAGTGCTAGTGAAGGGAGCTATGGCTACACCTTC
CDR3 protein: CSASEGSYGYTF

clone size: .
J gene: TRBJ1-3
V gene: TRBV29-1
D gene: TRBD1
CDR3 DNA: TGCAGCGTTGTGGCTAAGGGGGCGGTTGGAAACACCATATATTTT
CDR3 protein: CSVVAKGAVGNTIYF

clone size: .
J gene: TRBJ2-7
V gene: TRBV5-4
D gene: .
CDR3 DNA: TGTGCCAGCAGCTTAAGCGGAGCCACCTACGAGCAGTACTTC
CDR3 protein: CASSLSGATYEQYF